This T cell receptor beta chain was found in a study of blood T cell repertoires in COVID-19. V shed 4 bases and J 0 bases; nucleotides not matched to a gene: 4. Germline V CDR1 and CDR2: MGHDK, SYGVNS. This CDR3 contains 15 residues. Sequencing was performed with immunoSEQ multiplex PCR; in TCRdb, only in-frame clones are kept and a portion is missing. Altogether 250,000 to 350,000 clones are present, about 81% being singletons, with the ten largest covering approximately 1.5%. The TCR originated in a human donor with COVID-19, enrolled during active disease. The donor label of this sample is uncertain. Source material: peripheral blood. The chain links TRBV25-1 to TRBJ1-2; 8 positions match TRBD1. The CDR3 region is CASSGTGRANYGYTF. In DNA, the CDR3 is TGTGCCAGCAGTGGGACAGGGCGAGCTAACTATGGCTACACCTTC.